The present entry profiles one TCR beta chain with its context. Trimming stripped 3 bases from V and 3 bases from J, with 15 bases between. CDR1 is MDHEN, CDR2 SYDVKM, per germline. This CDR3 spans 15 amino acids. The sample is drawn from a study of blood T cell repertoires in COVID-19. About the study: PBMCs, B-cell-depleted T cells, or T cells provided the cDNA or gDNA that made up the material.

This table comes from immunoSEQ multiplex PCR, and its TCRdb copy is limited to in-frame clones, with some not included. The sample yields about 92,000 clones, approximately 86% seen once. This rearrangement joins TRBV28 to TRBJ2-7; tentative D call: TRBD2 (5 bases). The TCR sequence derives from a human donor in a cohort sampled during active COVID-19. The material sequenced was peripheral blood. CDR3 sequence reads: CASSFREGYNYEQYF. Here the CDR3 DNA reads TGTGCCAGCAGTTTTCGGGAAGGGTACAACTACGAGCAGTACTTC.